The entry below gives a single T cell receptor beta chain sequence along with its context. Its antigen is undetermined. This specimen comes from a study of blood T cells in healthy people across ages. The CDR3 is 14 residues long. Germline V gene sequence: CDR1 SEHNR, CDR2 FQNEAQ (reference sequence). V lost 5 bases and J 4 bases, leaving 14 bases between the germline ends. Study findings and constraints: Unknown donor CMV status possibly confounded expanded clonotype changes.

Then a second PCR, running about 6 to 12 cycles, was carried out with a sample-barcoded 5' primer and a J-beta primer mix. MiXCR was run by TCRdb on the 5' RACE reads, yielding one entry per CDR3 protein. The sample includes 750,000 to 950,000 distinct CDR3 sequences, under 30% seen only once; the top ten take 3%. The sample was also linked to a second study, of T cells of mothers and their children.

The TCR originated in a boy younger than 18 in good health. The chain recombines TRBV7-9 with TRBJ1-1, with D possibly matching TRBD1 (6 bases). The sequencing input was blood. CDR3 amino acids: CASSVGRGGTEAFF. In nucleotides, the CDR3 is TGTGCCAGCAGCGTGGGGAGGGGGGGCACTGAAGCTTTCTTT.